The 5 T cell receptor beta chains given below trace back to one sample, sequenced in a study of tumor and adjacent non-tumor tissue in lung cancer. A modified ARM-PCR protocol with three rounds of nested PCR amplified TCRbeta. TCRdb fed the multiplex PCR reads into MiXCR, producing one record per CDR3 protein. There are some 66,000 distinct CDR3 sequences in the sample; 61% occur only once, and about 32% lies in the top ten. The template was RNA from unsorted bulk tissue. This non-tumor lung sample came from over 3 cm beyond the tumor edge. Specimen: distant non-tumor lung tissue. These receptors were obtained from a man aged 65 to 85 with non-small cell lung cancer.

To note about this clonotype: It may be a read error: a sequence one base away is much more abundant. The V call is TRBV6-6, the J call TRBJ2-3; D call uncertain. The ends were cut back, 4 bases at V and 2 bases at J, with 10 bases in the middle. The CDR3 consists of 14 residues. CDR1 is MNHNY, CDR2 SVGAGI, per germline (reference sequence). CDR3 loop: CASSSVGATDTQYF. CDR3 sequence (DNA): TGTGCCAGCAGTTCGGTGGGCGCCACAGATACGCAGTATTTT.

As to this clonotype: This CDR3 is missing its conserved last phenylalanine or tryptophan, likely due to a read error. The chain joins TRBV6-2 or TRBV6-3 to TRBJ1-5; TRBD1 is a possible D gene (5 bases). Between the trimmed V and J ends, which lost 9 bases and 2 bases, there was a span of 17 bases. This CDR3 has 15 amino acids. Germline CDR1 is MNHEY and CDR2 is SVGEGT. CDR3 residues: CASGLQEFGNQPQHS. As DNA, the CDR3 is TGTGCCAGTGGCCTACAGGAATTCGGCAATCAGCCCCAGCATTCT.

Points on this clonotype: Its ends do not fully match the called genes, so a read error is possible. CDR3 nucleotides: TGTGCCATCAGTGAGTCTGTAGCGGGGGCCAGGTCGGACAAAAGCATTCAGTACTTC. Its translation: CAISESVAGARSDKSIQYF. The chain uses TRBV10-3 and TRBJ2-4; 9 nucleotides line up with TRBD2. This CDR3 region has 19 residues. From germline, CDR1 is ENHRY and CDR2 SYGVKD.

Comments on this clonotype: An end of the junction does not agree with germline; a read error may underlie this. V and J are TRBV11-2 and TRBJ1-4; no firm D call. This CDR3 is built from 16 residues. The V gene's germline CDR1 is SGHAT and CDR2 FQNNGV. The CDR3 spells CAGSLVGSPWHEKLFF. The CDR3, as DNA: TGTGCCGGCAGCTTAGTAGGGTCACCATGGCATGAAAAACTGTTTTTT.

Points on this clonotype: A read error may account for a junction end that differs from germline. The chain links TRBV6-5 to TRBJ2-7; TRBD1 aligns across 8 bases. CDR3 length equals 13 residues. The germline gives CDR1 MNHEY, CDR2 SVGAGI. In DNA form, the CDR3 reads TGTACCAGCAGATACCGACAGGGGTACGAGCAGTACTTC. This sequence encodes CTSRYRQGYEQYF.